Described below is a single T cell receptor beta chain sequence and its context. Antigen: not known. Random hexamers primed reverse transcription of about 0.5 to 1 ug RNA. Amplification of TCR beta CDR3 by immunoSEQ multiplex PCR spanned 54 Vbeta and 13 Jbeta. A single record per CDR3 protein comes from TCRdb applying MiXCR to the immunoSEQ multiplex PCR reads. The sample consists of about 210,000 distinct CDR3 sequences, approximately 95% of them appearing once. High-throughput TCR beta sequencing covered peripheral CD8+ and CD4+ T cells. CD8+ and CD4+ T cells were negatively isolated; TEMRA cells were FACS-enriched. The sample belongs to a study of CD8 T cells in Susac syndrome. The study's findings and limits: As the study acknowledged, the number of individuals in its TCR sequencing and HLA analysis was relatively small.

Germline V lookup: CDR1 DFQATT, CDR2 SNEGSKA (reference sequence). There are 17 residues in the CDR3. Unmatched junction bases numbered 13, after V lost 4 bases and J lost 5 bases. This TCR came from a human donor with multiple sclerosis. Sequenced input: CD4+ T cells from PBMCs. The chain joins TRBV20-1 to TRBJ2-5; 13 bases align to TRBD2. The CDR3 DNA reads TGCAGTGCTATAAACCCACGAACTAGCGGGAGGGCGGAGACCCAGTACTTC. Its protein product is CSAINPRTSGRAETQYF.